This T cell receptor (beta chain) was found in a study of shared clonotypes between healthy human individuals. Clones were sequenced by immunoSEQ multiplex PCR, and TCRdb holds only the in-frame ones, with some missing. The data contain approximately 1,000,000 clones, approximately 75% of them singletons. This clonotype was obtained from a man younger than 30 in good health. Some clones in this sample may be carry-over from other donors' samples. The sequenced sample consisted of memory CD4+ T cells from PBMCs. Indicated subset: CD45RA-negative fraction.

In DNA, the CDR3 is TGTGCCAGCAGCCTGCGCGGGAGGATAGATGAGCAGTTCTTC. Translated: CASSLRGRIDEQFF. The V and J genes are TRBV4-2 and TRBJ2-1, with 8 nucleotides matching TRBD2. The CDR3 consists of 14 residues. Germline-derived CDR1 and CDR2 are LGHNA and YNFKEQ. V lost 4 bases and J lost 8; bases outside the gene matches: 7.